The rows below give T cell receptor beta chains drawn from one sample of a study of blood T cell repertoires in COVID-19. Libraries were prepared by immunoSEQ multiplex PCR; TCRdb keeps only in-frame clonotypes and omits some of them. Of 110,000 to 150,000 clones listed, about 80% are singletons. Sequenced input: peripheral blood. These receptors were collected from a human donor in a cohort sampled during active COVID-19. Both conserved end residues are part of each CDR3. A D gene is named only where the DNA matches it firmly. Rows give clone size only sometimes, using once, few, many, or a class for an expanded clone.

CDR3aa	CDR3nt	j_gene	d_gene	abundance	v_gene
CASSSPTGAPYGYTF	TGTGCCAGCAGCTCCCCGACAGGGGCCCCCTATGGCTACACCTTC	TRBJ1-2	TRBD1	NA	TRBV7-3
CASSLSLGGEQFF	TGTGCCAGCAGTTTAAGTCTAGGCGGTGAGCAGTTCTTC	TRBJ2-1	NA	NA	TRBV12-3/TRBV12-4
CASSPRTSGRGNEQFF	TGTGCCAGCAGCCCCCGGACTAGCGGGAGGGGCAATGAGCAGTTCTTC	TRBJ2-1	TRBD2	NA	TRBV7-3
CASSSSGRHEQYF	TGTGCCAGCAGCTCTAGCGGGAGGCACGAGCAGTACTTC	TRBJ2-7	TRBD2	NA	TRBV28
CASSLDTTRGNEQFF	TGTGCCAGCAGCTTAGATACCACGCGGGGGAATGAGCAGTTCTTC	TRBJ2-1	TRBD2	NA	TRBV11-3
CASSLGQVTISPQETQYF	TGCGCCAGCAGCCTAGGACAGGTTACAATATCTCCCCAAGAGACCCAGTACTTC	TRBJ2-5	TRBD1	NA	TRBV5-1
CAWKIVNSPLHF	TGTGCCTGGAAAATAGTTAATTCACCCCTCCACTTT	TRBJ1-6	NA	NA	TRBV30
CASSPPSSRRSYNEQFF	TGTGCCAGCTCACCACCGAGTTCGCGGAGATCCTACAATGAGCAGTTCTTC	TRBJ2-1	NA	NA	TRBV18
CASSPGGVRIEAFF	TGTGCCAGCAGCCCGGGCGGGGTCCGGATCGAAGCTTTCTTT	TRBJ1-1	NA	NA	TRBV9
CASSFLSNEQYF	TGTGCCAGCAGCTTCCTATCCAACGAGCAGTACTTC	TRBJ2-7	NA	once	TRBV7-9
CASSEGLGGVGTEAFF	TGTGCCAGCAGTGAAGGGCTCGGAGGGGTGGGGACTGAAGCTTTCTTT	TRBJ1-1	NA	NA	TRBV2
CASSIETRGEDGYTF	TGTGCCAGCTCAATAGAAACCCGGGGTGAGGATGGCTACACCTTC	TRBJ1-2	NA	NA	TRBV18
CASSPTGTLDTQYF	TGTGCCAGCTCACCCACCGGGACACTCGATACGCAGTATTTT	TRBJ2-3	NA	NA	TRBV18
CASSFGQGGIDTQYF	TGCGCCAGCAGCTTCGGACAGGGGGGGATAGATACGCAGTATTTT	TRBJ2-3	TRBD1	NA	TRBV5-1
CASSALRQGSGNTIYF	TGTGCCAGTAGTGCCCTCCGTCAGGGCTCTGGAAACACCATATATTTT	TRBJ1-3	NA	NA	TRBV19
CASSLASQGGNEQFF	TGTGCCAGCAGTTTGGCGTCCCAAGGGGGCAATGAGCAGTTCTTC	TRBJ2-1	NA	NA	TRBV6-5
CASRWGSVDEQYF	TGTGCCAGCAGGTGGGGTAGCGTCGACGAGCAGTACTTC	TRBJ2-7	NA	NA	TRBV5-4
CASGSGSFEEQFF	TGTGCCAGCGGGAGCGGGAGTTTCGAAGAGCAGTTCTTC	TRBJ2-1	TRBD2	NA	TRBV7-2
CASSLGTGYEQYF	TGCGCCAGCAGCCTAGGGACAGGGTACGAGCAGTACTTC	TRBJ2-7	TRBD1	NA	TRBV4-1
CASSEWGVLMNTEAFF	TGTGCCAGCAGTGAATGGGGGGTACTGATGAACACTGAAGCTTTCTTT	TRBJ1-1	NA	NA	TRBV25-1
CASSLDPRSGVYFF	TGTGCCAGCAGCTTAGACCCCCGCTCGGGAGTATATTTCTTC	TRBJ2-1	NA	NA	TRBV7-2
CASSLDRGSYEQYF	TGTGCCAGCAGTTTGGACAGGGGGTCTTACGAGCAGTACTTC	TRBJ2-7	TRBD1	NA	TRBV28
CASSQEIGAGVIYEQYF	TGTGCCAGCAGCCAAGAAATTGGGGCAGGGGTTATCTACGAGCAGTACTTC	TRBJ2-7	NA	once	TRBV3-1/TRBV3-2
CAISEFSGSTQEQYF	TGTGCCATCAGTGAGTTTAGCGGGAGCACCCAGGAGCAGTACTTC	TRBJ2-7	TRBD2	NA	TRBV10-3
CASRRTSYDEQYF	TGTGCCAGCAGAAGGACTAGTTACGACGAGCAGTACTTC	TRBJ2-7	TRBD2	once	TRBV28
CASSQDRSGNTIYF	TGTGCCAGCAGCCAGGACAGGTCTGGAAACACCATATATTTT	TRBJ1-3	TRBD1	NA	TRBV7-9
CASSRTGGDNSPLHF	TGTGCCAGCAGCAGGACAGGGGGGGATAATTCACCCCTCCACTTT	TRBJ1-6	TRBD1	few	TRBV7-8
CASSDGVANEKLFF	TGTGCCAGCTCTGACGGGGTAGCTAATGAAAAACTGTTTTTT	TRBJ1-4	NA	NA	TRBV2
CASSSSGITDTQYF	TGCGCCAGCAGCTCAAGCGGGATAACAGATACGCAGTATTTT	TRBJ2-3	TRBD2	NA	TRBV5-1
CASSLGHPNTEAFF	TGTGCCAGCAGCTTGGGACACCCGAACACTGAAGCTTTCTTT	TRBJ1-1	NA	NA	TRBV5-6
CASSWWLAGTGELFF	TGTGCCAGCAGTTGGTGGCTAGCGGGGACCGGGGAGCTGTTTTTT	TRBJ2-2	TRBD2	NA	TRBV27
CASSIDSTAGNTIYF	TGTGCCAGTAGTATAGATTCGACAGCTGGAAACACCATATATTTT	TRBJ1-3	NA	NA	TRBV19
CASKTSAYTDTQYF	TGTGCCTCCAAAACTAGCGCCTACACAGATACGCAGTATTTT	TRBJ2-3	TRBD2	NA	TRBV6-5
CAGRQGSTDTQYF	TGTGCCGGTAGACAGGGGAGCACAGATACGCAGTATTTT	TRBJ2-3	TRBD1	NA	TRBV7-9
CAWSVSSAPFF	TGTGCCTGGAGTGTATCCAGCGCGCCATTCTTC	TRBJ2-1	NA	NA	TRBV30
CASIGGGPPYEQYF	TGTGCCAGCATCGGAGGAGGTCCCCCCTACGAGCAGTACTTC	TRBJ2-7	NA	NA	TRBV27
CASSLSESHEQFF	TGTGCCAGCAGCTTATCGGAGTCCCATGAGCAGTTCTTC	TRBJ2-1	NA	NA	TRBV11-2
CASSLAGGPYEQYF	TGTGCCAGCTCACTAGCGGGAGGGCCCTATGAGCAGTACTTC	TRBJ2-7	TRBD2	NA	TRBV18
CASSLSGVNEQFF	TGTGCCAGCAGCTTATCAGGTGTCAATGAGCAGTTCTTC	TRBJ2-1	NA	NA	TRBV7-6
CASSPGTANQPQHF	TGTGCCAGCTCACCCGGGACAGCAAATCAGCCCCAGCATTTT	TRBJ1-5	TRBD1	NA	TRBV18
CASSRDTVGNTIYF	TGCGCCAGCAGCCGAGACACGGTTGGAAACACCATATATTTT	TRBJ1-3	NA	NA	TRBV4-3
CAISTAGGAGRAEAFF	TGTGCCATCAGTACGGCAGGGGGCGCGGGGAGGGCTGAAGCTTTCTTT	TRBJ1-1	TRBD1	NA	TRBV10-3
CSGTGVETQYF	TGCAGTGGGACAGGGGTGGAGACCCAGTACTTC	TRBJ2-5	TRBD1	NA	TRBV20-1
CASTPGGTGNSPLHF	TGCGCCAGTACTCCGGGGGGCACGGGTAATTCACCCCTCCACTTT	TRBJ1-6	NA	few	TRBV5-1
CASIPWRPNQNTEAFF	TGTGCCAGCATCCCTTGGAGACCTAACCAGAACACTGAAGCTTTCTTT	TRBJ1-1	NA	once	TRBV7-2
CASTRDRDRNQPQHF	TGTGCCAGTACCCGAGATAGGGACAGGAATCAGCCCCAGCATTTT	TRBJ1-5	TRBD1	NA	TRBV19
CASSVGTGGVGANVLTF	TGTGCCAGCAGCGTTGGGACAGGGGGCGTTGGGGCCAACGTCCTGACTTTC	TRBJ2-6	TRBD1	few	TRBV9
CASSRAAGGLGEQYF	TGTGCCAGCAGCCGCGCGGCGGGAGGTCTAGGCGAGCAGTACTTC	TRBJ2-7	TRBD2	NA	TRBV11-3
CASSREAAFSDTQYF	TGTGCCAGCAGTCGGGAGGCGGCTTTTTCTGATACGCAGTATTTT	TRBJ2-3	TRBD2	NA	TRBV27
CASSLITDTGELFF	TGTGCCAGCAGCTTAATAACAGACACCGGGGAGCTGTTTTTT	TRBJ2-2	NA	NA	TRBV7-9